This T cell receptor (beta chain) was identified during a study of T cells in Graves' hyperthyroidism and ophthalmopathy. This clonotype was seen at least ten times. TCR beta CDR3 region amplification was performed from RNA transcripts. A first-round RT-PCR of the TCR CDR3 used the HTBI primer set. TCRdb used MiXCR to reprocess the multiplex PCR reads, holding one entry per CDR3 protein. Among 450,000 to 700,000 distinct CDR3 sequences, just over 45% were seen once, and the ten largest hold under 20%. V was clipped by 5 bases and J by 3 bases, with 14 bases between them. In germline, CDR1 is LNHDA, CDR2 SQIVND (reference sequence). This CDR3 has 15 residues.

The chain employs TRBV19 and TRBJ1-5, with D possibly being TRBD1 (5 bases). This TCR derives from an adult woman with Graves' disease, either hyperthyroidism or ophthalmopathy (not recorded which). The specimen sequenced was peripheral blood or thyroid tissue (not recorded which). The CDR3 loop is CASSDSSRYNQPQHF. The CDR3 nucleotides are TGTGCCAGTAGTGACAGTAGCCGTTACAATCAGCCCCAGCATTTT. Complete variable domain (other parts from reference TRBV19 and TRBJ1-5): DGGITQSPKYLFRKEGQNVTLSCEQNLNHDAMYWYRQDPGQGLRLIYYSQIVNDFQKGDIAEGYSVSREKKESFPLTVTSAQKNPTAFYLCASSDSSRYNQPQHFGDGTRLSIL.